These T cell receptor beta chains were read from a single sample in a study of blood T cell repertoires in COVID-19. Using immunoSEQ multiplex PCR, the repertoire was profiled, and TCRdb retains in-frame clones only, with some absent. This repertoire shows over 250,000 clones, 65% to 90% found once; its top ten account for around 13%. Sequencing was carried out using peripheral blood. These receptors were obtained from a woman in her seventies with COVID-19, enrolled during active disease. CDR3s leave out the opening cysteine and the closing phenylalanine or tryptophan.

j_call | v_call | cdr3_aa
TRBJ2-7 | TRBV4-1 | ASSQTYRDEQY
TRBJ2-7 | TRBV24-1 | ATSDGGSYEQY
TRBJ2-2 | TRBV29-1 | SVEGLAGAPNTGELF
TRBJ2-3 | TRBV7-2 | ASRRTSGGPRDTQY
TRBJ1-1 | TRBV2 | ASNGRANTEAF
TRBJ2-3 | TRBV19 | ASSGGIGTDTQY
TRBJ1-1 | TRBV25-1 | ASTQGPEAF
TRBJ2-3 | TRBV10-3 | ATAEPGLLTDTQY
TRBJ2-7 | TRBV7-2 | ASRPSGGNEQY
TRBJ2-7 | TRBV29-1 | SGLAGATYEQY
TRBJ1-1 | TRBV7-2 | ASSFAGGKGTEAF
TRBJ2-7 | TRBV11-2 | ASSLNRGSEQY
TRBJ1-5 | TRBV27 | ASSKDWRNQPQH
TRBJ1-2 | TRBV3-1/TRBV3-2 | ASSHGRGGHNYGYT
TRBJ1-2 | TRBV29-1 | SASTGTGGGYT
TRBJ2-2 | TRBV7-2 | ASSLFGGTNTGELF
TRBJ1-3 | TRBV30 | AWSTLRGGSGNTIY
TRBJ2-7 | TRBV7-2 | ASSQTRGTYEQY
TRBJ1-1 | TRBV2 | ASRIYRNTEAF
TRBJ1-1 | TRBV30 | AWSEGRGLTEAF
TRBJ2-1 | TRBV19 | ASSTSGLAGGRNEQF
TRBJ1-1 | TRBV29-1 | SVDPGQGDGTEAF
TRBJ1-3 | TRBV9 | ASSETVYSGNTIY
TRBJ2-3 | TRBV29-1 | SVEDNIRGVGTDTQY
TRBJ1-1 | TRBV28 | ASSPSGGGGTEAF
TRBJ2-3 | TRBV29-1 | SVAGTGKTDTQY
TRBJ2-7 | TRBV11-2 | ASSLLALTESNAYEQY
TRBJ1-3 | TRBV5-1 | ASSLNRAGAGSGNTIY
TRBJ1-2 | TRBV19 | ASSPRDTNGYT
TRBJ2-7 | TRBV7-9 | ASSSGQGAGYEQY
TRBJ1-3 | TRBV11-2 | ASSQNAQGAGNTIY
TRBJ2-7 | TRBV18 | ASSPDWSYEQY
TRBJ2-7 | TRBV2 | ASSERAGAAREQY
TRBJ2-5 | TRBV7-9 | ASSNSLSGVRQETQY
TRBJ1-1 | TRBV27 | ASSLYRDTEAF
TRBJ2-7 | TRBV25-1 | ASSGFAGREQY
TRBJ2-7 | TRBV28 | ASLTGGSYEQY
TRBJ1-3 | TRBV27 | ASRTGRGNTIY
TRBJ1-5 | TRBV6-1 | ASSEARTGGSNQPQH
TRBJ1-6 | TRBV21-1 | ASSKDGGSYNSPLH
TRBJ1-1 | TRBV18 | ASSGQENTEAF
TRBJ2-7 | TRBV27 | ASSPFRQY
TRBJ2-1 | TRBV12-3/TRBV12-4 | ASGGATYNEQF
TRBJ1-2 | TRBV5-6 | ASSLDYGYT
TRBJ1-4 | TRBV7-9 | ASSLDRTDEKLF
TRBJ2-1 | TRBV5-1 | ASSHGQGDEQF
TRBJ1-1 | TRBV2 | ASSEASPFWGVNTEAF